This entry lists 9 T cell receptor beta chains sequenced from one sample in a study of blood T cell repertoires in COVID-19. Data came from immunoSEQ multiplex PCR; TCRdb stores just in-frame clones and leaves some out. Of around 500,000 clones in the sample, around 85% are singletons; the top ten hold around 8%. Sequenced material: PBMCs or T cells enriched from blood (not recorded which). These receptors were obtained from a woman aged 60-75 years who had recovered from COVID-19.

J is TRBJ1-2 and V is TRBV12-3 or TRBV12-4; no reliable D call. The CDR3 extends over 12 amino acids. Trimming removed 10 bases at V and 3 bases at J, with 12 bases between. CDR3 sequence reads: CATMALDYGYTF. DNA of the CDR3: TGTGCCACCATGGCCCTCGACTATGGCTACACCTTC.

J is TRBJ2-2 and V is TRBV24-1; D possibly corresponds to TRBD1 (6 bases). The CDR3 length is 16 residues. Looked up from germline, CDR1 is KGHDR and CDR2 is SFDVKD. Trimming shortened V by 2 bases and J by 5 bases, and 14 bases separated the two germline ends. DNA of the CDR3: TGTGCCACCAGTGATTCTTCAGGGGCTGGGACCGGGGAGCTGTTTTTT. Its translation: CATSDSSGAGTGELFF.

The chain couples TRBV4-1 to TRBJ1-1, with 7 bases matching TRBD1. Germline V CDR1 and CDR2: MGHRA, YSYEKL. The CDR3 contains 14 residues. The V and J ends lost 2 bases and 11 bases, in that order; junction bases with no gene match: 11. CDR3: CASSQTQGTFNAFF. In DNA, the CDR3 is TGCGCCAGCAGCCAAACACAGGGGACCTTCAACGCTTTCTTT.

This chain uses TRBV10-2 with TRBJ1-3, with D possibly being TRBD1 (6 bases). The CDR3 loop spans 15 amino acids. The ends were cut back, 2 bases at V and 4 bases at J, with 12 bases in the middle. Germline values: CDR1 WSHSY, CDR2 SAAADI. This CDR3 reads CASSEVGGSGNTIYF. CDR3 in DNA: TGCGCCAGCAGTGAGGTAGGGGGTTCAGGAAACACCATATATTTT.

This clone turned up a few times. V usage is TRBV6-5 and J usage is TRBJ1-1, with TRBD1 as a possible D gene (6 bases). Germline CDR1 MNHEY, CDR2 SVGAGI. V shed 10 bases and J shed 2 bases, with 17 bases lying between them. The length of the CDR3 is 14 residues. The CDR3 reads CATMDRQVNTEAFF. The CDR3, as DNA: TGTGCCACCATGGACCGACAGGTTAACACTGAAGCTTTCTTT.

The chain carries TRBV28 and TRBJ1-5; 9 nucleotides line up with TRBD1. The junction had 8 bases not matched to a gene; V was cut back by 5 bases and J by 3 bases. Germline CDR1 reads MDHEN; CDR2 reads SYDVKM. This CDR3 has 16 amino acids. As DNA, the CDR3 is TGTGCCAGCAGTCCAGCGGGACAGGGCGACAATCAGCCCCAGCATTTT. Translated, it gives CASSPAGQGDNQPQHF.

The chain combines TRBV5-5 with TRBJ2-3, with a possible D match to TRBD2 (6 bases). Germline-derived CDR1 and CDR2 are SGHKS and YYEKEE (reference sequence). V was cut by 0 bases and J by 3 bases, with 8 bases left in between. This CDR3 is built from 14 residues. The CDR3, as DNA: TGTGCCAGCAGCTTGGCGCGGGGAACAGATACGCAGTATTTT. Amino acid sequence: CASSLARGTDTQYF.

The gene calls are TRBV5-1 and TRBJ1-3, with 7 bases lining up with TRBD1. The J segment lost 0 bases and the V segment lost 7 bases, leaving 7 bases of the junction unmatched. The CDR3 contains 15 residues. The V gene's germline CDR1 is SGHRS and CDR2 YFSETQ. As DNA, the CDR3 is TGCGCCAGCGCCGTGACAGGGATCTCTGGAAACACCATATATTTT. It codes for CASAVTGISGNTIYF.

The chain is built from TRBV11-2 and TRBJ1-2; possibly TRBD1 for D (6 bases). Germline V gene data show CDR1 as SGHAT and CDR2 as FQNNGV. The CDR3 consists of 15 residues. V was pared by 1 base and J by 8 bases, with 17 bases between. The CDR3 protein is CASSLGHQGIGGYTF. The CDR3, as DNA: TGTGCCAGCAGCTTAGGTCATCAGGGGATCGGAGGCTACACCTTC.